These T cell receptor beta chains were read from a single sample in a study of blood T cell repertoires in COVID-19. The data were produced by immunoSEQ multiplex PCR, yet TCRdb's version contains in-frame clones alone and is incomplete. The table lists under 60,000 clones, roughly 90% of them singletons. The sequencing sample was made of peripheral blood. Receptors originate from a human donor in a cohort sampled during active COVID-19. CDR3s include the opening cysteine and the closing phenylalanine or tryptophan. D genes are given only for firm matches. Size is omitted from some rows. Given values are once, few, many or a class for expanded clones.

>once|TRBJ1-2|TRBV10-3|-
TGTGCCATCACCACCGGGACAATGGGATATGGCTACACCTTC
CAITTGTMGYGYTF
>-|TRBJ1-1|TRBV5-6|-
TGTGCCAGCAGCTCCCTACAGCTACTGAACACTGAAGCTTTCTTT
CASSSLQLLNTEAFF
>-|TRBJ2-1|TRBV7-9|TRBD2
TGTGCCAGCAGCCCGCCTAGCGGGACGGTGGTCTCCTACAATGAGCAGTTCTTC
CASSPPSGTVVSYNEQFF
>-|TRBJ2-1|TRBV2|TRBD1
TGTGCCAGCAGGGTACAGGGGTCTGAGCAGTTCTTC
CASRVQGSEQFF
>-|TRBJ1-5|TRBV9|-
TGTGCCAGCAGCGTAGGCGGGAATCAGGGCAATCAGCCCCAGCATTTT
CASSVGGNQGNQPQHF
>-|TRBJ2-3|TRBV2|-
TGTGCCAGCAAGAGCAACACAGATACGCAGTATTTT
CASKSNTDTQYF
>-|TRBJ2-5|TRBV5-4|TRBD2
TGTGCCAGCAGCTCCGCTGGGACTAGCGGCAAAGAGACCCAGTACTTC
CASSSAGTSGKETQYF
>-|TRBJ2-3|TRBV15|-
TGTGCCACCAGCAGAGGGCAACGTATGACAGATACGCAGTATTTT
CATSRGQRMTDTQYF
>-|TRBJ1-2|TRBV13|-
TGTGCCAGCAGCACGGGCGGGTCGATCTATGGCTACACCTTC
CASSTGGSIYGYTF
>-|TRBJ1-1|TRBV20-1|-
TGCAGTGCTAGTGACACAAACACTGAAGCTTTCTTT
CSASDTNTEAFF
>-|TRBJ1-5|TRBV7-8|-
TGTGCCAGCAGCTTAGACGGGAGGGGGATTGGGCAGCCCCAGCATTTT
CASSLDGRGIGQPQHF
>-|TRBJ1-5|TRBV10-3|-
TGTGCCACGCAAACAGGAAAGAATCAGCCCCAGCATTTT
CATQTGKNQPQHF
>-|TRBJ1-5|TRBV24-1|TRBD1
TGTGCCACCAGTGACCCCGGGACAGACAATCAGCCCCAGCATTTT
CATSDPGTDNQPQHF
>-|TRBJ2-7|TRBV11-2|TRBD1
TGTGCCAGCAGCTTAGCGGGACAGGGGTCGGACGAGCAGTACTTC
CASSLAGQGSDEQYF
>-|TRBJ1-4|TRBV29-1|-
TGCAGCGTGTCAGGGCGGAATAATGAAAAACTGTTTTTT
CSVSGRNNEKLFF
>-|TRBJ2-7|TRBV5-1|TRBD2
TGCGCCAGCAGCGTTGGCCGGGATACTAGCGGGAGGCCTATCTACTTC
CASSVGRDTSGRPIYF
>-|TRBJ1-1|TRBV10-3|TRBD1
TGTGCCATCAGGGGACGCGAAAGGGGGCTGAACACTGAAGCTTTCTTT
CAIRGRERGLNTEAFF
>-|TRBJ2-4|TRBV12-2|-
TGTGCAAGTCGCCCCCCAGGGGTCTTCGTCATTCAGTACTTC
CASRPPGVFVIQYF
>-|TRBJ1-1|TRBV7-9|-
TGTGCCAGCATCCGGGCGACAGATCTCTCGAACACTGAAGCTTTCTTT
CASIRATDLSNTEAFF
>-|TRBJ1-1|TRBV30|-
TGTGCCTGGAGTGTGAGCTCGTCTGAAGCTTTCTTT
CAWSVSSSEAFF
>-|TRBJ2-5|TRBV13|TRBD2
TGTGCCAGCAGCTTAAGATATCCGGGACTAGCGGGAGAGACCCAGTACTTC
CASSLRYPGLAGETQYF
>-|TRBJ2-7|TRBV9|TRBD2
TGTGCCAGCAGCGTAGCTAGCGGGAGTTACGAGCAGTACTTC
CASSVASGSYEQYF
>once|TRBJ1-2|TRBV5-1|-
TGCGCCAGCCGCTCACGGCGGGGGGGAGACTATGGCTACACCTTC
CASRSRRGGDYGYTF
>-|TRBJ1-1|TRBV6-5|-
TGTGCCTGCCTGAACGACATGAACACTGAAGCTTTCTTT
CACLNDMNTEAFF
>-|TRBJ2-2|TRBV6-5|TRBD1
TGTGCCAGCAGAACGACAGGGGGGACCGGGGAGCTGTTTTTT
CASRTTGGTGELFF
>-|TRBJ1-3|TRBV18|-
TGTGCCAGCTCACCAGATGGAGGCTCTGGAAACACCATATATTTT
CASSPDGGSGNTIYF
>-|TRBJ2-3|TRBV5-4|TRBD2
TGTGCCAGCTCGGGACTAGCGGGAGGGCTTGCAGATACGCAGTATTTT
CASSGLAGGLADTQYF
>-|TRBJ2-7|TRBV5-1|TRBD1
TGCGCCAGCAGCCCAGGGGACAGGGTCTCCTACGAGCAGTACTTC
CASSPGDRVSYEQYF
>-|TRBJ2-1|TRBV7-2|TRBD2
TGTGCCAGCAGGCCACTAGCGTCGCATGAGCAGTTCTTC
CASRPLASHEQFF
>-|TRBJ1-6|TRBV6-5|TRBD1
TGTGCCAGCAGGGGACAGGGGGTCATTAATTCACCCCTCCACTTT
CASRGQGVINSPLHF
>-|TRBJ1-4|TRBV6-6|-
TGTGCCAGCAGACACGAGGGTGGGGTTAATGAAAAACTGTTTTTT
CASRHEGGVNEKLFF
>-|TRBJ1-6|TRBV5-1|TRBD1
TGCGCCAGCAGCCTACGGGACAGGGATTCACCCCTCCACTTT
CASSLRDRDSPLHF
>-|TRBJ2-2|TRBV6-4|-
TGTGCCAGCAGTGACTCTAGCGCGAACACCGGGGAGCTGTTTTTT
CASSDSSANTGELFF
>-|TRBJ1-2|TRBV4-1|-
TGCGCCAGCAGCCAAGAAGGAGTGGCGAGAGGCTACACCTTC
CASSQEGVARGYTF
>few|TRBJ2-7|TRBV10-1|TRBD2
TGCGCCAGCAGTGGTTTAGCGGGAGGGGGCGACGAGCAGTACTTC
CASSGLAGGGDEQYF
>-|TRBJ1-1|TRBV5-1|-
TGCGCCAGCAGCTTTTCCAGCGGCCTGAACACTGAAGCTTTCTTT
CASSFSSGLNTEAFF
>-|TRBJ1-2|TRBV3-1/TRBV3-2|-
TGTGCCAGCAGCCAGTTCGTGGGCGCTAACTATGGCTACACCTTC
CASSQFVGANYGYTF
>-|TRBJ2-1|TRBV7-3|-
TGTGCCAGCAGCTTAGGGCCCGAGAATGAGCAGTTCTTC
CASSLGPENEQFF
>-|TRBJ1-1|TRBV9|-
TGTGCCAGCAGCGTAGGTGGGAGGAACACTGAAGCTTTCTTT
CASSVGGRNTEAFF
>-|TRBJ2-1|TRBV11-3|-
TGTGCCAGCAGCTCCCCCTGGGCAGGGAATTCCGATGAGCAGTTCTTC
CASSSPWAGNSDEQFF
>once|TRBJ1-1|TRBV6-2/TRBV6-3|TRBD1
TGTGCCAGCAGTAAATGGACAGGGCCCAACACTGAAGCTTTCTTT
CASSKWTGPNTEAFF
>-|TRBJ2-1|TRBV10-3|TRBD1
TGTGCCATCAGCAGGGACAGGCGAAACCACTACAATGAGCAGTTCTTC
CAISRDRRNHYNEQFF
>once|TRBJ2-7|TRBV24-1|TRBD2
TGTGCCACCAGTGACAAGGCAGCGGGAGCCTCTTCCTACGAGCAGTACTTC
CATSDKAAGASSYEQYF
>-|TRBJ2-1|TRBV7-9|-
TGTGCCAGCAGCTTCCCGACCGGGACTCCGTACAATGAGCAGTTCTTC
CASSFPTGTPYNEQFF
>-|TRBJ2-7|TRBV25-1|TRBD2
TGTGCCAGCGGACTAGCGGGTAACGAGCAGTACTTC
CASGLAGNEQYF
>-|TRBJ2-5|TRBV18|-
TGTGCCAGCTCACCGGGAGGGGGAGAGACCCAGTACTTC
CASSPGGGETQYF
>-|TRBJ2-5|TRBV30|-
TGTGCCTGGAGCCCCCCCCCGGGACAAGAGACCCAGTACTTC
CAWSPPPGQETQYF
>-|TRBJ1-5|TRBV12-3/TRBV12-4|TRBD1
TGTGCCAGCAGAGGGACAGTCGGTCAGCCCCAGCATTTT
CASRGTVGQPQHF
>-|TRBJ2-3|TRBV5-4|TRBD2
TGTGCCAGCAGCTCCGTTAATGCGGGAGGTTGGGGGAGCACAGATACGCAGTATTTT
CASSSVNAGGWGSTDTQYF
>-|TRBJ1-1|TRBV7-8|-
TGTGCCAGCAGCTACAGACGGACAATGAACACTGAAGCTTTCTTT
CASSYRRTMNTEAFF
>-|TRBJ1-3|TRBV25-1|-
TGTGCCAGCAGCCACCAGGTGCCATCTGGAAACACCATATATTTT
CASSHQVPSGNTIYF
>-|TRBJ1-5|TRBV6-5|-
TGTGCCACCGACCCTAGCGGTGGAGTTCGGCCCCAGCATTTT
CATDPSGGVRPQHF
>-|TRBJ1-1|TRBV29-1|TRBD1
TGCAGCGTGGGTGACAGGGCCTTGCTCATGAACACTGAAGCTTTCTTT
CSVGDRALLMNTEAFF
>-|TRBJ1-1|TRBV7-9|-
TGTGCCAGCAGCTCCCCTACAGGGAACACTGAAGCTTTCTTT
CASSSPTGNTEAFF
>-|TRBJ1-1|TRBV7-2|TRBD1
TGTGCCAGCACCCCAGGGGGCTGGAACACTGAAGCTTTCTTT
CASTPGGWNTEAFF
>-|TRBJ2-1|TRBV27|TRBD1
TGTGCCAGCAGTTTAGGGACAGGGGAGAATGAGCAGTTCTTC
CASSLGTGENEQFF
>-|TRBJ2-7|TRBV19|TRBD2
TGTGCCAGTAGTATGGGACTAGCGGGCCCGTACGAGCAGTACTTC
CASSMGLAGPYEQYF
>few|TRBJ1-6|TRBV27|TRBD1
TGTGCCAGCAGACAGGGGCGAAATTCACCCCTCCACTTT
CASRQGRNSPLHF
>once|TRBJ1-2|TRBV5-8|TRBD1
TGTGCCAGCAGCTCCCCAGACAGGGGGCGCGTCCTCTTC
CASSSPDRGRVLF
>-|TRBJ2-6|TRBV18|TRBD1
TGTGCCAGCTCAACGGGGACAGGGGGCTCTGGGGCCAACGTCCTGACTTTC
CASSTGTGGSGANVLTF